This TCR beta chain was captured in a study of CD8+ T cells in alopecia areata. Sample treatment: oral pan-JAK inhibitor, 5-10 mg twice daily. RNA was extracted and reverse transcribed into cDNA as the sequencing template. Here immunoSEQ multiplex PCR was the method, and the copy in TCRdb shows in-frame clones only, minus some. The sample lists approximately 160,000 clones, approximately 57% occurring once. This CDR3 contains 16 residues. Trimming removed 4 bases from V and 0 bases from J; junction bases left unmatched: 8. In germline, CDR1 is SGHRS, CDR2 YFSETQ. As concerns this clone: Its antigen is unidentified.

Study-level findings and limits: Scalp lesions, especially in alopecia totalis/universalis, had higher clonality than normal scalp.

The rearrangement uses TRBV5-1 and TRBJ1-1, with TRBD1 identical over 8 bases. The source is a human donor with alopecia areata. Sequences were derived from CD4+ T cells sorted from blood, sampled at week 24, from a patient treated with tofacitinib. The CDR3 DNA follows: TGCGCCAGCAGCCCAAACAGGGGGACATTGAACACTGAAGCTTTCTTT. Residues: CASSPNRGTLNTEAFF.